This T cell receptor beta chain was profiled in a study of T cell changes during pregnancy in multiple sclerosis (dated by TCRdb to between 2018 and 2020). With regard to the full study: The study looked at changes in the T cell repertoire across pregnancy in women with multiple sclerosis.

To prepare the library, the immunoSEQ multiplex PCR assay was applied. As stored in TCRdb, this immuneACCESS dataset retains in-frame rearrangements with V and J assigned. A fraction of the clones does not appear; measured against another copy, unresolved V genes explain less than half of the discrepancy, and the remainder lacks a known reason. The sample table holds approximately 40,000 clones, of which roughly 90% were seen once. More than 5% of the sample rests with the top ten. CDR1 and CDR2, looked up from the germline V gene, are MGHRA and YSYEKL. Trimming costs V 0 bases and J 5 bases, and their ends lie 8 bases apart. From its cysteine to its phenylalanine, the CDR3 spans 14 amino acids. The entry retains the CDR3 DNA only, 42 bases that are in frame from base 1. Concerning this clone itself: The clone's antigen remains unknown. Per-base quality was not reported, and no clone a single base away is much larger than it.

The sample here was CD8+ T cells from peripheral blood mononuclear cells, taken in the third trimester of pregnancy. The clonotype comes from a female donor with multiple sclerosis, enrolled in a pregnancy study. The chain couples TRBV4-1 to TRBJ2-4; the best D guess is TRBD2, with 6 bases matching. The DNA is TGCGCCAGCAGCCAAGATCCGGGGGAAAACATTCAGTACTTC. Its amino acids are CASSQDPGENIQYF.